A selection of T cell receptor beta chains follows, all from one sample in a study of shared clonotypes between healthy human individuals. Sequenced by immunoSEQ multiplex PCR; TCRdb stores in-frame clones only, minus some. This table holds 950,000 to 1,100,000 clones, about 77% found once. Sequencing was carried out using memory CD4+ T cells sorted from blood. The receptors stem from a man aged 18 to 30 in good health. The CDR3 runs from the conserved cysteine through the conserved F or W. The D gene is left open where the match is weak.

TRBJ2-5,TRBD1,TRBV29-1,TGCAGCGCTAGGGCGGGGACAGGAGGAGAGACCCAGTACTTC,CSARAGTGGETQYF
TRBJ2-3,-,TRBV29-1,TGCAGCGTCTGGGATACAGGGAGCACAGATACGCAGTATTTT,CSVWDTGSTDTQYF
TRBJ2-7,-,TRBV28,TGTGCCAGCAGTGCCCGGGGGTCCAACTACTACGAGCAGTACTTC,CASSARGSNYYEQYF
TRBJ2-1,TRBD2,TRBV7-9,TGTGCCGCGGGTGTGGCGGGAGAATCTGCCGTTGAGCAGTTCTTC,CAAGVAGESAVEQFF
TRBJ2-7,-,TRBV7-8,TGTGCCAGCAGCTCAGCAAGGGGTAGCTCCTACGAGCAGTACTTC,CASSSARGSSYEQYF
TRBJ2-3,TRBD2,TRBV5-1,TGCGCCAGCTCGAGGGCTAGCGGGAGTAGCGCAGATACGCAGTATTTT,CASSRASGSSADTQYF
TRBJ1-5,-,TRBV6-6,TGTGCCAGCCTATCGGGGGTCACACCCAGCAATCAGCCCCAGCATTTT,CASLSGVTPSNQPQHF
TRBJ1-1,-,TRBV6-5,TGTGCCAGCAGCTTCAACAGGGAGGCGGAAGCTTTCTTT,CASSFNREAEAFF
TRBJ2-1,-,TRBV28,TGTGCCAGCATGAGGTCGAACAATGAGCAGTTCTTC,CASMRSNNEQFF
TRBJ1-2,TRBD1,TRBV10-3,TGTGCCATCAGTGAGGGGCAGGGGGGCTTAGCTAACTATGGCTACACCTTC,CAISEGQGGLANYGYTF
TRBJ2-2,-,TRBV5-1,TGCGCCAGCAGCTTGCTTGGACTGAACACCGGGGAGCTGTTTTTT,CASSLLGLNTGELFF
TRBJ1-1,TRBD1,TRBV7-2,TGTGCCAGCAGCTTAGGCAGGGGGCCCACTGAAGCTTTCTTT,CASSLGRGPTEAFF